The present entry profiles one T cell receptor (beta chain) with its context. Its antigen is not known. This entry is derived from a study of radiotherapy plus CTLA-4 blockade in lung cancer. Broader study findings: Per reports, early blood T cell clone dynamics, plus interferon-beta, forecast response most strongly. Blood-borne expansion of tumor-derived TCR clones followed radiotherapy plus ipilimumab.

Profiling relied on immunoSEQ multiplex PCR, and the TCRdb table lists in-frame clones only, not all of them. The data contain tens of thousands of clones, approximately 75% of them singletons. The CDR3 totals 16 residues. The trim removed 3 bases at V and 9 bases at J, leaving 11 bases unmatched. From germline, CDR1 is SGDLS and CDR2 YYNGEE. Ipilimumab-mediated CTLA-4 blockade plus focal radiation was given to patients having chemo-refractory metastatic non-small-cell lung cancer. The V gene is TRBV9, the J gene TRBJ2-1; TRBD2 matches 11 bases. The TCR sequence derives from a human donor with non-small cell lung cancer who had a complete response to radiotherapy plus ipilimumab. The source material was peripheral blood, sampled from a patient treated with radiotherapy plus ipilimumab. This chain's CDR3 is CASSDRLAGMHSEQFF. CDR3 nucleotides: TGTGCCAGCAGCGATCGACTAGCGGGGATGCACAGTGAGCAGTTCTTC.